Each of the 14 T cell receptor beta chains below was sequenced from the same sample in a study of cytomegalovirus exposure and HLA in healthy donors. A multiplex PCR was run with 60 Vbeta primers and 13 Jbeta primers. Using immunoSEQ multiplex PCR, the repertoire was profiled, and TCRdb retains in-frame clones only, with some absent. The sample carries approximately 53,000 clones, about 78% recorded once. The sequencing input was PBMCs. All receptors come from a man aged 30 to 45 in good health and CMV-seropositive.

In its sample, this clone is medium-sized (0.01 to 0.1%). The chain has TRBV28 and TRBJ1-6; D not resolved. V dropped 5 bases and J dropped 0 bases, with 5 bases sitting between them. Germline CDR1 and CDR2: MDHEN and SYDVKM. The CDR3 is 14 residues long. The CDR3 region is CASSGSSYNSPLHF. The CDR3 DNA reads as TGTGCCAGCAGTGGGAGCTCCTATAATTCACCCCTCCACTTT.

This clone was seen a handful of times. The CDR3 sequence is CASSDGAGGQNEQFF. The CDR3 DNA follows: TGTGCCAGCAGTGATGGGGCGGGGGGGCAGAATGAGCAGTTCTTC. The chain links TRBV6-4 to TRBJ2-1; 9 bases match TRBD2. The germline V gene has CDR1 MRHNA and CDR2 SNTAGT. CDR3 length equals 15 residues. J lost 7 bases, V lost 3 bases, and 7 bases had no gene match.

The rearrangement joins TRBV4-1 to TRBJ2-7; TRBD2 matches 7 bases. In germline, CDR1 is MGHRA, CDR2 YSYEKL. CDR3 size: 16 residues. V shed 4 bases, J shed 4 bases, and the junction held 13 bases outside the gene matches. Written as DNA, the CDR3 is TGCGCCAGCAGCCCAGTAGGCGGGGGTTATGGGTACGAGCAGTACTTC. This translates into CASSPVGGGYGYEQYF.

The chain links TRBV9 to TRBJ1-1, with 7 bases identical to TRBD1. Germline V lookup: CDR1 SGDLS, CDR2 YYNGEE. This CDR3 contains 15 residues. With V trimmed by 6 bases and J by 8 bases, 16 bases remained unmatched. The CDR3: CASMRGSARGQEAFF. DNA for the CDR3: TGTGCCAGCATGAGGGGCTCGGCAAGGGGGCAGGAAGCTTTCTTT.

The rearrangement uses TRBV29-1 and TRBJ2-3; 8 positions match TRBD2. CDR3 length: 13 amino acids. V lost 8 bases, J lost 4 bases, and 8 bases stayed unmatched. Germline CDR1 reads SQVTM; CDR2 reads ANQGSEA. The CDR3 region is CSTLADLPDTQYF. CDR3 bases: TGCAGCACACTAGCGGATCTCCCAGATACGCAGTATTTT.

Notes on this clone: A junction end diverges from the germline sequence, so it may reflect a read error. This specimen includes other DNA sequences encoding the same CDR3. The V and J genes are TRBV20-1 and TRBJ1-2, with no clear D. The CDR3 consists of 11 residues. Germline CDR1 DFQATT, CDR2 SNEGSKA (reference sequence). The CDR3 DNA follows: TGCAGTGCCAGTACTAACTACGGCTACACCTTC. Protein: CSASTNYGYTF.

The chain has TRBV7-3 and TRBJ2-2; no clear D. Germline V gene lookup returns CDR1 SGHTA and CDR2 FQGTGA. This CDR3 has 14 residues. Trimming shortened V by 0 bases and J by 5 bases, and 7 bases separated the two germline ends. The CDR3 loop reads CASSLTWQTGELFF. The CDR3, as DNA: TGTGCCAGCAGCTTAACCTGGCAGACCGGGGAGCTGTTTTTT.

V gene TRBV6-6 combines with J gene TRBJ2-2; the match to TRBD2 covers 11 bases. Germline V gives CDR1 MNHNY, CDR2 SVGAGI (reference sequence). CDR3 length: 16 amino acids. Germline trimming cut 8 bases from V and 3 bases from J; bases unmatched to any gene: 8. CDR3 residues: CASGLAGGIDTGELFF. The CDR3 nucleotides read TGTGCCAGCGGCTTAGCGGGGGGGATAGACACCGGGGAGCTGTTTTTT.

This clone was found once. The V gene is TRBV25-1, the J gene TRBJ1-2, with 11 bases aligning to TRBD1. With 3 bases clipped from V and 6 bases from J, the junction kept 6 bases outside the gene matches. Germline assignment: CDR1 MGHDK and CDR2 SYGVNS. The CDR3 contains 15 residues. The CDR3 protein is CASSDAGTGGNGYTF. CDR3 nucleotide sequence: TGTGCCAGCAGTGATGCCGGGACAGGGGGGAATGGCTACACCTTC.

This clone counts as large (0.1 to 1%). The chain has TRBV6-5 and TRBJ2-7; weak D call: TRBD1 (6 bases). Trimming cost V 2 bases and J 7 bases, with 9 bases left between them. The V gene's germline CDR1 is MNHEY and CDR2 SVGAGI. CDR3 length equals 12 residues. CDR3 residues: CASSYLQGEQYF. The CDR3 DNA is TGTGCCAGCAGTTACCTACAGGGAGAGCAGTACTTC.

This chain links TRBV15 with TRBJ2-2; 7 bases are a match to TRBD2. In germline, CDR1 is LNHNV, CDR2 YYDKDF (reference sequence). Trimming at V came to 3 bases and at J to 7 bases, leaving 5 bases not matched to a gene. This CDR3 comprises 14 residues. Written as DNA, the CDR3 is TGTGCCACCAGCAGTAGTGGGGGGGACGGGGAGCTGTTTTTT. Protein sequence: CATSSSGGDGELFF.

A single count supports this clone. V usage is TRBV9 and J usage is TRBJ1-1; maybe TRBD1 (6 bases). The CDR3 extends over 14 amino acids. Germline CDR1 reads SGDLS; CDR2 reads YYNGEE. Trimming took off 1 base at V and 6 bases at J, with 13 bases between the two ends. CDR3 bases: TGTGCCAGCAGCGTATTACCGGACAGATCTGAAGCTTTCTTT. This gives the protein CASSVLPDRSEAFF.

This chain joins TRBV27 and TRBJ2-5, with a tentative D call TRBD2 (5 bases). Germline CDR1 MNHEY, CDR2 SMNVEV (reference sequence). This CDR3 spans 14 amino acids. The V end lost 5 bases, the J end lost 3 bases, and 13 bases lay between the germline ends. CDR3: CASSPLQEEETQYF. DNA for the CDR3: TGTGCCAGCAGTCCCCTCCAGGAGGAAGAGACCCAGTACTTC.

V usage is TRBV27 and J usage is TRBJ1-2, with a tentative D call TRBD1 (5 bases). This CDR3 is 12 amino acids long. V lost 5 bases, J lost 10 bases, and 14 bases lay in between. CDR1 and CDR2 from the germline V gene are MNHEY and SMNVEV (reference sequence). The CDR3 DNA follows: TGTGCCAGCAGTCCTATAGCGGGGGTCTACACCTTC. This gives the protein CASSPIAGVYTF.